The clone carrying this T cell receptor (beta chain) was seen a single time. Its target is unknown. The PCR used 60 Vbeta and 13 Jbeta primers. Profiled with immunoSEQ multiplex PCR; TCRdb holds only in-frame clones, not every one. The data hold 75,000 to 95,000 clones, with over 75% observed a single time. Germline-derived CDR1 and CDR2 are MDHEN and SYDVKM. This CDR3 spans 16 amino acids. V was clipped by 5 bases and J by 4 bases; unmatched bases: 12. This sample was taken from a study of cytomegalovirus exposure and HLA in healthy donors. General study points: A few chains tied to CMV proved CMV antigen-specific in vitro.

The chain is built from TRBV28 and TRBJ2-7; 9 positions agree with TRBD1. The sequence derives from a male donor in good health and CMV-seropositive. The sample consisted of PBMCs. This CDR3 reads CASSPGTGPGRYEQYF. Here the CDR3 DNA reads TGTGCCAGCAGTCCCGGGACAGGGCCGGGGCGGTACGAGCAGTACTTC.